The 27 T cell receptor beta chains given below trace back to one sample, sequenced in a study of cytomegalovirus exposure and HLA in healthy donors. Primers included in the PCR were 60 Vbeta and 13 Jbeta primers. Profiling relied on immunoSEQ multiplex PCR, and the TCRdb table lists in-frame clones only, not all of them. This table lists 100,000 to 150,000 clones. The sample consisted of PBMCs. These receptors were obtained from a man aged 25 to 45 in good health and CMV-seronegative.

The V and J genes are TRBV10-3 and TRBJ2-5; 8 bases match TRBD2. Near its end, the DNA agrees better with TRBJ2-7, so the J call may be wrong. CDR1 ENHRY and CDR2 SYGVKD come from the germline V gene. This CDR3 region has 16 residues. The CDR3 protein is CAISTLPAGESYEQYF. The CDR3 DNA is TGTGCCATCAGTACCCTCCCAGCGGGAGAATCCTACGAGCAGTACTTC.

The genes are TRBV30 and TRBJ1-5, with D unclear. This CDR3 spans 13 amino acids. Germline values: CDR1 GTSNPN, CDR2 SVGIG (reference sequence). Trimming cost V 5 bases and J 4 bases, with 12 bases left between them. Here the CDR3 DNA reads TGTGCCTGGTCGGGGTATCAAAATCAGCCCCAGCATTTT. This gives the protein CAWSGYQNQPQHF.

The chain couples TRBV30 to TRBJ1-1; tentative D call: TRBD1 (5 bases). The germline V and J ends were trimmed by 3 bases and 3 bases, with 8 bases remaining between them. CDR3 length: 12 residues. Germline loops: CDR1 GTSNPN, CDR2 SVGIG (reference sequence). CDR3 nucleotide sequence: TGTGCCTGGAGGTGGGGCGACACTGAAGCTTTCTTT. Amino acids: CAWRWGDTEAFF.

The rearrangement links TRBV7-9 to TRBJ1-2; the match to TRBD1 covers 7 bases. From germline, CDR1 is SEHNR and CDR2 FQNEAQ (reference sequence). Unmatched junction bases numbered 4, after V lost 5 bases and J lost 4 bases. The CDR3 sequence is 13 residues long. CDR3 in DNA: TGTGCCAGCAGCCAGCCAGGGGGCTATGGCTACACCTTC. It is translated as CASSQPGGYGYTF.

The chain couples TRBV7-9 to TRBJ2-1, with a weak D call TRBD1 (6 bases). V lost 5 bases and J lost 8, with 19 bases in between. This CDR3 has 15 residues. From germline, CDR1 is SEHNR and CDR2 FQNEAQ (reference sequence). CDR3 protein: CASSLRQAPGDEQFF. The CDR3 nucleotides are TGTGCCAGCAGCCTCCGACAGGCCCCTGGGGATGAGCAGTTCTTC.

CDR3 DNA: TGTGCCAGCAGCCCTGGGGGGTTGCAGACCCAGTACTTC. It encodes CASSPGGLQTQYF. The rearrangement uses TRBV7-7 and TRBJ2-5, with a weak D call TRBD2 (6 bases). The CDR3 spans 13 residues. Germline V gene sequence: CDR1 SSHAT, CDR2 FNYEAQ (reference sequence). V was cut by 5 bases and J by 6 bases, with 13 bases left in between. Variable domain in full (rest from reference TRBV7-7 and TRBJ2-5): GAGVSQSPRYKVTKRGQDVTLRCDPISSHATLYWYQQALGQGPEFLTYFNYEAQPDKSGLPSDRFSAERPEGSISTLTIQRTEQRDSAMYRCASSPGGLQTQYFGPGTRLLVL.

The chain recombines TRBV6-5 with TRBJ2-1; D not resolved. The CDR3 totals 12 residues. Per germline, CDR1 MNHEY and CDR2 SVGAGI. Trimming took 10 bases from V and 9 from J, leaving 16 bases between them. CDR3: CATQEDIGEQFF. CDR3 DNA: TGTGCCACCCAGGAAGATATCGGTGAGCAGTTCTTC.

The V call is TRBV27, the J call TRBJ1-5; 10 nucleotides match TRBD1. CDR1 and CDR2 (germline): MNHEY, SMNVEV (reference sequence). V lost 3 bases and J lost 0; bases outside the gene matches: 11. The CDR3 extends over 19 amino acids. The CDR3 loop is CASSFARQGAYGSNQPQHF. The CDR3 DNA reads TGTGCCAGCAGTTTCGCCCGACAGGGGGCATACGGTAGCAATCAGCCCCAGCATTTT.

For the CDR3, the DNA is TGTGCCAGCAGCGCGGGACAGACAAATTCACCCCTCCACTTT. Protein product: CASSAGQTNSPLHF. This chain links TRBV9 with TRBJ1-6; 7 bases are shared with TRBD1. The germline gives CDR1 SGDLS, CDR2 YYNGEE. The ends lost 3 bases at V and 7 bases at J; junction bases unmatched: 4. The CDR3 runs 14 residues. Complete variable domain (other parts from reference TRBV9 and TRBJ1-6): DSGVTQTPKHLITATGQRVTLRCSPRSGDLSVYWYQQSLDQGLQFLIQYYNGEERAKGNILERFSAQQFPDLHSELNLSSLELGDSALYFCASSAGQTNSPLHFGNGTRLTVT.

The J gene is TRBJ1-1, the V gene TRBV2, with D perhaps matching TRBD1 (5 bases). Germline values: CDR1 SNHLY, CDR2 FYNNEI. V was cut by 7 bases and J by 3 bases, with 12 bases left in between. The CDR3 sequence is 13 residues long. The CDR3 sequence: CASMVPGYTEAFF. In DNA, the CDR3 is TGTGCCAGCATGGTCCCAGGGTACACTGAAGCTTTCTTT.

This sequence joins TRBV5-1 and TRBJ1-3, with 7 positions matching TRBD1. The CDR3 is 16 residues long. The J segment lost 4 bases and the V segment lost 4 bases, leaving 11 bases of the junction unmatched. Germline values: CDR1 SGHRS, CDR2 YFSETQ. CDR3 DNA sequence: TGCGCCAGCAGCCCGGAGGAGGGGACAGACGGAAACACCATATATTTT. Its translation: CASSPEEGTDGNTIYF.

DNA of the CDR3: TGTGCCAGCAGCTTGGGGCTAGCGGGATTCGAGCAGTACTTC. It codes for CASSLGLAGFEQYF. This rearrangement joins TRBV7-2 to TRBJ2-7; TRBD2 matches 9 bases. Germline values: CDR1 SGHTA, CDR2 FQGNSA. The CDR3 has 14 residues. The trim removed 3 bases at V and 6 bases at J, leaving 6 bases unmatched. Variable domain in full (rest from reference TRBV7-2 and TRBJ2-7): GAGVSQSPSNKVTEKGKDVELRCDPISGHTALYWYRQSLGQGLEFLIYFQGNSAPDKSGLPSDRFSAERTGGSVSTLTIQRTQQEDSAVYLCASSLGLAGFEQYFGPGTRLTVT.

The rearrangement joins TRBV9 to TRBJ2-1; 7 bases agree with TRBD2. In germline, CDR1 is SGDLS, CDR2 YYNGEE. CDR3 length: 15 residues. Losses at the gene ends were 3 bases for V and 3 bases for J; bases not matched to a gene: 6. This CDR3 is CASSERAGDYNEQFF. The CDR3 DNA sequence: TGTGCCAGCAGCGAGAGGGCGGGAGACTACAATGAGCAGTTCTTC.

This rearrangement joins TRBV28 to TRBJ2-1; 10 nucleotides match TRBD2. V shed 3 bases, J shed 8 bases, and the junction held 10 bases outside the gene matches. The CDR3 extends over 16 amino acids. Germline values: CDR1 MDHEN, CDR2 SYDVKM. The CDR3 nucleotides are TGTGCCAGCAGTTTCGAGACAGGGCTAGCGGGAGATGAGCAGTTCTTC. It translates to CASSFETGLAGDEQFF.

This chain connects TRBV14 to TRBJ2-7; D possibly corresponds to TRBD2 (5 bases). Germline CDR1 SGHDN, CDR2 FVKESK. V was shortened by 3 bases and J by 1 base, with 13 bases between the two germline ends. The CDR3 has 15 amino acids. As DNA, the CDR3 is TGTGCCAGCAGCCACGCCGGGAAGAATTCCTACGAGCAGTACTTC. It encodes CASSHAGKNSYEQYF.

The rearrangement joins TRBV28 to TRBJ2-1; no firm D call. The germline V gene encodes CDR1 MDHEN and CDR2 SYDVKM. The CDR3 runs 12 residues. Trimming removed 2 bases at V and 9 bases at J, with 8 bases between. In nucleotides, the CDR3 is TGTGCCAGCAGTTTACTCAGCGCTGAGCAGTTCTTC. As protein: CASSLLSAEQFF.

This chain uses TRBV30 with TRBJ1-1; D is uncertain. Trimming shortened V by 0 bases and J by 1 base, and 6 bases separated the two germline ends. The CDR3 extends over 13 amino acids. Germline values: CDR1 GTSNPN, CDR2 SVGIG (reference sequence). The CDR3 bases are TGTGCCTGGAGTGTACGACAGAACACTGAAGCTTTCTTT. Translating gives CAWSVRQNTEAFF.

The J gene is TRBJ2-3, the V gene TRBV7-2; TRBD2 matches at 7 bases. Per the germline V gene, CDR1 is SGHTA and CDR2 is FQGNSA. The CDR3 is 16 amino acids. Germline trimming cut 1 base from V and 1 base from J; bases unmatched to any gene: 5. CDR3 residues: CASSLVSGAGTDTQYF. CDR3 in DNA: TGTGCCAGCAGCTTAGTGAGCGGGGCGGGCACAGATACGCAGTATTTT.

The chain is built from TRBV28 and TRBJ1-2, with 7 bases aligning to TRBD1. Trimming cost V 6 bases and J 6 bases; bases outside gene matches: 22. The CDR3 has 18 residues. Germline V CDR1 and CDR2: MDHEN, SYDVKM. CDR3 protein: CASSNLRTTQGSLHGYTF. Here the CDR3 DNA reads TGTGCCAGCAGCAACTTGCGGACTACACAGGGGTCTCTCCATGGCTACACCTTC.

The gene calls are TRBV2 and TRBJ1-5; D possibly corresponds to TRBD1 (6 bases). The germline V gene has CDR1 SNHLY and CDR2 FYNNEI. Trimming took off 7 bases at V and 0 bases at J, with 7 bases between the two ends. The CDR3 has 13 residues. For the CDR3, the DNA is TGTGCCAGCAACAGGGATAGCAATCAGCCCCAGCATTTT. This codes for CASNRDSNQPQHF.

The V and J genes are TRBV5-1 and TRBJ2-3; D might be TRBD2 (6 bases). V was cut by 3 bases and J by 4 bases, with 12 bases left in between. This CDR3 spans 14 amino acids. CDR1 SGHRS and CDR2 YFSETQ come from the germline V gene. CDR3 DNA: TGCGCCAGCAGCTGGGCGGGGACCCCAGATACGCAGTATTTT. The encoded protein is CASSWAGTPDTQYF.

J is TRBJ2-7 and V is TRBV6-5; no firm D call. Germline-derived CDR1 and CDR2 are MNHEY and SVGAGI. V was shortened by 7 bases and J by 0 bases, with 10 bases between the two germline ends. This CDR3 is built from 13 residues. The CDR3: CASIDTSSYEQYF. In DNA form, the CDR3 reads TGTGCCAGCATAGACACGTCCTCCTACGAGCAGTACTTC.

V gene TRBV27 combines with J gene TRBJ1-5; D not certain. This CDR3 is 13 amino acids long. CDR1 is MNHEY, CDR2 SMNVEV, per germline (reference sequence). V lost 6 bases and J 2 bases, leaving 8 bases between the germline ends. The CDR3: CASRTGGNQPQHF. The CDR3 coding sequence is TGTGCCAGCAGAACCGGAGGCAATCAGCCCCAGCATTTT.

The CDR3 protein is CASSLYGRHNEQFF. The CDR3, as DNA: TGCGCCAGCAGCCTATATGGGCGCCACAATGAGCAGTTCTTC. The V call is TRBV5-1, the J call TRBJ2-1; D remains unclear. Per the germline V gene, CDR1 is SGHRS and CDR2 is YFSETQ. Trimming stripped 4 bases from V and 5 bases from J, with 13 bases between. CDR3 length: 14 amino acids.

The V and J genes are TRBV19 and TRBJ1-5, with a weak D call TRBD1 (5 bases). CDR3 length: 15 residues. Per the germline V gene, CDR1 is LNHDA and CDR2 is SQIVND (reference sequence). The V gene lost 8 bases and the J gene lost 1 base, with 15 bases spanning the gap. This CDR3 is CASSPQGGSNQPQHF. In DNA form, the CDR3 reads TGTGCCAGTTCCCCCCAGGGAGGGAGCAATCAGCCCCAGCATTTT. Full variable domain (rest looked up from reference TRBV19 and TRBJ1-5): DGGITQSPKYLFRKEGQNVTLSCEQNLNHDAMYWYRQDPGQGLRLIYYSQIVNDFQKGDIAEGYSVSREKKESFPLTVTSAQKNPTAFYLCASSPQGGSNQPQHFGDGTRLSIL.

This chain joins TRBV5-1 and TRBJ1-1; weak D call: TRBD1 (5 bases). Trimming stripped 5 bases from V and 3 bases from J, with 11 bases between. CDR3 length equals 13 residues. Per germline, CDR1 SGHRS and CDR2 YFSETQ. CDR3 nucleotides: TGCGCCAGCAGTCGCCGGGGGGACACTGAAGCTTTCTTT. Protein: CASSRRGDTEAFF.

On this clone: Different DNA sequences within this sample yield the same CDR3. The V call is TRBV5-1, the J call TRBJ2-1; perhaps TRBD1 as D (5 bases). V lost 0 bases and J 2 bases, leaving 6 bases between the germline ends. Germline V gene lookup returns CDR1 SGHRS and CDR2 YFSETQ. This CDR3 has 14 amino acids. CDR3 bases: TGCGCCAGCAGCTTGGCAGGGACCTACAATGAGCAGTTCTTC. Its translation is CASSLAGTYNEQFF.